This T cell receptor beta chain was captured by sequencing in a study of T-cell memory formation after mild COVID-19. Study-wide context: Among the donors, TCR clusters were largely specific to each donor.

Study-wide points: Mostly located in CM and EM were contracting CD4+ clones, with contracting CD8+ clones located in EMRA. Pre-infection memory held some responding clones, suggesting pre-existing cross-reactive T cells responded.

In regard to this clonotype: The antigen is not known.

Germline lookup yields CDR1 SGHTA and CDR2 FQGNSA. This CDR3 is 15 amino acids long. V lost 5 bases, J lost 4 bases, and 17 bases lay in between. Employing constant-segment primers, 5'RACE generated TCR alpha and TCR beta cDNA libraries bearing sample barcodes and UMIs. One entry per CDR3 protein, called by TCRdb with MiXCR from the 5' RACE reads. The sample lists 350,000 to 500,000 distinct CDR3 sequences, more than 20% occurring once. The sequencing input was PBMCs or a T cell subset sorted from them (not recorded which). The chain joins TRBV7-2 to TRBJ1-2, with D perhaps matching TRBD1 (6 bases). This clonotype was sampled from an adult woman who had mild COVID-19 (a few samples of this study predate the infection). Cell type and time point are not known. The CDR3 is CASSLPSTGSYGYTF. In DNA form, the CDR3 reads TGTGCCAGCAGCCTACCCTCGACAGGAAGCTATGGCTACACCTTC.